This record looks at one T cell receptor beta chain sequence and its context. Original data processing: Reference gene primer amplification gave nucleated cell count estimates. Some clones are missing from TCRdb's copy, which holds only in-frame ones; the method was immunoSEQ multiplex PCR. That table furnishes V, J and clone size, whereas the DNA furnished D and trimming. The sample has approximately 300,000 clones, about 92% seen once; the top ten hold about a fifth. The data were obtained in a study of blood T cell repertoires in COVID-19. Donors of Cohort 3 who recovered were those that had two negative PCRs, clearance, or symptom resolution. Sequencing input: PBMCs or T cells enriched from blood (not recorded which). This clonotype originated in a woman under 40 who had recovered from COVID-19.

The CDR3 reads CASSPGQAKETQYF. Written as DNA, the CDR3 is TGCGCCAGCAGCCCGGGACAGGCGAAAGAGACCCAGTACTTC. The chain employs TRBV5-1 and TRBJ2-5, with 8 bases lining up with TRBD1. Unmatched junction bases numbered 5, after V lost 4 bases and J lost 3 bases. Germline V gives CDR1 SGHRS, CDR2 YFSETQ. The CDR3 has 14 amino acids.